One T cell receptor (beta chain) is described in this entry. Its matching antigen is unknown. This sample also contains other DNA sequences that code for the same CDR3. The sequencing template was cDNA reverse transcribed from extracted RNA. Assay used: immunoSEQ multiplex PCR; TCRdb lists only in-frame clones, some missing. This sample yields some 130,000 clones, of which around 58% are seen a single time; 6.4% belongs to the top ten. V lost 6 bases, J lost 5 bases, and 3 bases stayed unmatched. The CDR3 is made up of 12 amino acids. CDR1 and CDR2 (germline): SQVTM, ANQGSEA. The data stem from a study of CD8+ T cells in alopecia areata. Study-wide results and caveats: Among patients, TCR sharing was less clear than in mice, a difference possibly due in part to HLA diversity in the patient population. Normal scalp showed lower clonality than lesional scalp, especially alopecia totalis/universalis.

The source was CD4+ T cells sorted from blood, collected at week 0. The chain is built from TRBV29-1 and TRBJ2-5; 10 bases are shared with TRBD1. The TCR sequence derives from a human donor with alopecia areata. This CDR3 reads CSVDRGRETQYF. Here the CDR3 DNA reads TGCAGCGTCGACAGGGGGCGGGAGACCCAGTACTTC.